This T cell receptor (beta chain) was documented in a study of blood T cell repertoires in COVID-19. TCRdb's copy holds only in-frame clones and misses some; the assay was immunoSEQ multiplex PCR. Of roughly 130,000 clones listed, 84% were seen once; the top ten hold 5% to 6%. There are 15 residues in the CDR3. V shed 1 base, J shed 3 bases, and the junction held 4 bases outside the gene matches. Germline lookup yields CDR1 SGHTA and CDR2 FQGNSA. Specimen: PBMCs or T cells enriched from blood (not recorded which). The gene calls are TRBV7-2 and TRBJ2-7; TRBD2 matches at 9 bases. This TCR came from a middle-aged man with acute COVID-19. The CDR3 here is CASSLDASGNYEQYF. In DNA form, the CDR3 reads TGTGCCAGCAGCTTAGACGCTAGCGGGAACTACGAGCAGTACTTC.